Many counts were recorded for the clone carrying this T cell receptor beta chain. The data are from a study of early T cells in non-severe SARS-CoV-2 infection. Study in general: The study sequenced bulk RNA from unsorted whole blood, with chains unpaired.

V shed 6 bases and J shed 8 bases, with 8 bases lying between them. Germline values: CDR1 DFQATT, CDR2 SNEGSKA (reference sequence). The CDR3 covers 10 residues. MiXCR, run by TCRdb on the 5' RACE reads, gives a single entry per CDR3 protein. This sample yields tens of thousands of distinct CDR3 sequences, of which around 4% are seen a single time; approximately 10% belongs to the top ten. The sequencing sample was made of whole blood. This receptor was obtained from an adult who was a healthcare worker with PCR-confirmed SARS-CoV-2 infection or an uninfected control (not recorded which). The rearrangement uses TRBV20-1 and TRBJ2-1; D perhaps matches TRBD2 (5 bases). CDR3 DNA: TGCAGTGCCGAGGGCGATGAGCAGTTCTTC. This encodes CSAEGDEQFF.